This T cell receptor beta chain came from a study of cytomegalovirus exposure and HLA in healthy donors. The V gene lost 5 bases and the J gene lost 4 bases, with 9 bases spanning the gap. This CDR3 is built from 12 residues. CDR1 and CDR2 (germline): SGHTA, FQGNSA. Comment on this clone: What it recognizes is unknown.

Study results and limitations: Later analysis found that TCR beta chains associated with HLA were more clonally expanded than other, equally common chains. In a later analysis, TCR beta V- and J-gene trimming showed a link to a missense DCLRE1C variant. Earlier analysis found most TCR beta V segments productive about 87% or about 30% of the time.

In the PCR, 60 Vbeta and 13 Jbeta primers were used. Sequencing was performed with immunoSEQ multiplex PCR; in TCRdb, only in-frame clones are kept and a portion is missing. The table includes 150,000 to 200,000 clones, around 82% detected once. The TCR originated in a boy aged 5-17 years in good health and CMV-seronegative. The chain is built from TRBV7-2 and TRBJ2-7; D might be TRBD2 (5 bases). Source material: PBMCs. The DNA for the CDR3 is TGTGCCAGCAGCCCCACGGGGTACGAGCAGTACTTC. Protein: CASSPTGYEQYF.